The clone carrying this T cell receptor beta chain was counted only a few times. The antigen is not known. This table comes from immunoSEQ multiplex PCR, and its TCRdb copy is limited to in-frame clones, with some not included. The table has about 76,000 clones, approximately 85% seen once. These data belong to a study of OX40 agonist ivuxolimab in advanced cancers. Study context: Among those enrolled, mean age was approximately 60 years (range about 23 to 90) and over 70% were male. Partial responses were achieved by three patients, one with hepatocellular carcinoma and two with cutaneous melanoma. General study results and limits: There was clonal expansion of CD4+ and CD8+ blood T cells by week 6 at 0.1 to 3.0 mg/kg.

CDR3 size: 11 residues. Per germline, CDR1 LGHNT and CDR2 FRNRAP. Trimming pared 1 base from V and 3 bases from J, leaving 0 bases between. V usage is TRBV12-5 and J usage is TRBJ1-1; no clear D gene. The source material was CD4+ or CD8+ T cells sorted from blood, sampled in a trial of the OX40 agonist ivuxolimab. This TCR derives from an adult with an advanced solid tumor such as melanoma, head and neck, liver or kidney cancer. For the CDR3, the DNA is TGTGCTAGTGGTTTGGACACTGAAGCTTTCTTT. Amino acid sequence: CASGLDTEAFF.